Listed below are T cell receptor beta chains from one sample, sequenced in a study of graft-versus-host responses after intestinal transplantation. No antigen is known for these receptors. Clones were sequenced by immunoSEQ multiplex PCR, and TCRdb holds only the in-frame ones, with some missing. The data hold just under 50,000 clones, with approximately 84% observed a single time. The sample was unstimulated CD4+ T cells sorted from spleen or lymph node cells, taken before transplant. These receptors all stem from a human donor who was the organ donor for an intestinal transplant. Both conserved end residues are part of each CDR3. D genes are given only for firm matches. Clone size is shown for a subset of rows, as once, few, many or a class of expanded clone.

j_call v_call d_call clone_size cdr3_nt cdr3_aa
TRBJ2-3 TRBV5-8 . . TGTGCCAGCAGCATGCACAGGGTCGGGAGCACAGATACGCAGTATTTT CASSMHRVGSTDTQYF
TRBJ2-7 TRBV12-5 TRBD2 . TGTGCTAGTGGTCACCGGGGGACTAGCGGGGGGCCCCCACGGGGTGAGCAGTACTTC CASGHRGTSGGPPRGEQYF
TRBJ1-5 TRBV6-6 TRBD1 . TGTGCCAGCAGTGGGACAGGGGACAATCAGCCCCAGCATTTT CASSGTGDNQPQHF
TRBJ2-7 TRBV11-2 . once TGTGCCAGCAGCTTAGTATCCGGGGTAAGCTCCTACGAGCAGTACTTC CASSLVSGVSSYEQYF
TRBJ1-5 TRBV19 TRBD1 . TGTGCCAGTAGCCTTGACAGGGGGCAATGGAATCAGCCCCAGCATTTT CASSLDRGQWNQPQHF
TRBJ1-2 TRBV5-5 TRBD1 . TGTGCCAGCAGCTTGGTGTGGGACAGGGTAGATCGCTACACCTTC CASSLVWDRVDRYTF
TRBJ2-7 TRBV27 . . TGTGCCAGCAGTCTTGAGAGCTCCTACGAGCAGTACTTC CASSLESSYEQYF
TRBJ2-7 TRBV5-1 TRBD1 . TGCGCCAGCAGCTCCGGGACAGGGGTCTACGAGCAGTACTTC CASSSGTGVYEQYF
TRBJ2-1 TRBV12-5 TRBD2 . TGTGCTAGTGGTTTGGTATGGGGACTAGCGGGGACCTACAATGAGCAGTTCTTC CASGLVWGLAGTYNEQFF
TRBJ1-2 TRBV27 TRBD1 . TGTGCCAGCAGTCGCCGACAGGGGGGGTATGGCTACACCTTC CASSRRQGGYGYTF
TRBJ1-6 TRBV19 . . TGTGCCAGTAGTATCGTTTCGAGCCCTCTTGTTGGTTCACCCCTCCACTTT CASSIVSSPLVGSPLHF
TRBJ2-4 TRBV27 TRBD2 . TGTGCCAGCAGTTACCATCCTCTCAGACTAGCGGGGAAAAACATTCAGTACTTC CASSYHPLRLAGKNIQYF
TRBJ2-6 TRBV4-1 TRBD1 . TGCGCCAGCAGCCAACTAACCGGGACAGCGCTCTCTGGGGCCAACGTCCTGACTTTC CASSQLTGTALSGANVLTF
TRBJ1-2 TRBV6-5 . . TGTGCCAGCACCTCAGGGGCGAGAGGCTACACCTTC CASTSGARGYTF
TRBJ1-1 TRBV5-4 . few TGTGCCAGCAGCTTGGGAGGCGTCCTGAACACTGAAGCTTTCTTT CASSLGGVLNTEAFF
TRBJ1-2 TRBV19 TRBD1 . TGTGCCAGTAACCTGCCCCGACAGGGGAGGTCGGGCTACACCTTC CASNLPRQGRSGYTF
TRBJ2-1 TRBV19 TRBD1 . TGTGCCAGTAGTACCTGGGACAGAGACAATGAGCAGTTCTTC CASSTWDRDNEQFF
TRBJ1-6 TRBV19 . . TGTGCCAGCCTAGGGGCCGGATATAATTCACCCCTCCACTTT CASLGAGYNSPLHF
TRBJ2-7 TRBV5-1 TRBD2 few TGCGCCAGCAGCTTCCTAGCGGGAGGGCCCAGGGAGCAGTACTTC CASSFLAGGPREQYF
TRBJ2-3 TRBV27 TRBD1 . TGTGCCAGCAGTTTAACAGGGGTGGGCACAGATACGCAGTATTTT CASSLTGVGTDTQYF
TRBJ1-5 TRBV10-2 . . TGCGCCAGCAGTGTCGGGCAGGGGAATAGCAATCAGCCCCAGCATTTT CASSVGQGNSNQPQHF
TRBJ2-7 TRBV6-6 . . TGTGCCAGCAGAGGTAAAGAGCAGTACTTC CASRGKEQYF
TRBJ2-3 TRBV15 . . TGTGCCACCAGCAGAGATAGGACAGGGAGGGCAGATACGCAGTATTTT CATSRDRTGRADTQYF
TRBJ1-1 TRBV7-2 TRBD1 . TGTGCCAGCAGCTTCCCAAGGACAGGTCGAACTGAAGCTTTCTTT CASSFPRTGRTEAFF
TRBJ2-1 TRBV9 . . TGTGCCAGCAGCGGGAGAACCTACAATGAGCAGTTCTTC CASSGRTYNEQFF
TRBJ2-1 TRBV27 . . TGTGCCAGCAGTTTATCTAGCCCAGGCTTACTATACAATGAGCAGTTCTTC CASSLSSPGLLYNEQFF
TRBJ1-1 TRBV5-4 . once TGTGCCAGCAGCTTGGAGGGGGGGGTGAACACTGAAGCTTTCTTT CASSLEGGVNTEAFF
TRBJ2-6 TRBV4-1 . . TGCGCCAGCAGCCAAGGATTCGGCAGTACCGGGGCCAACGTCCTGACTTTC CASSQGFGSTGANVLTF
TRBJ2-4 TRBV6-6 TRBD2 . TGTGCCAGCAGTAACGGACTAGGTGGCATTCAGTACTTC CASSNGLGGIQYF
TRBJ1-3 TRBV5-6 . . TGTGCCAGCAGCTACACAGGTCAGGGAAACACCATATATTTT CASSYTGQGNTIYF
TRBJ1-5 TRBV6-5 . . TGTGCCAGCAGCATGCAGCCCCAGCATTTT CASSMQPQHF
TRBJ2-1 TRBV2 . . TGTGCCAGCAGCCCTTGGGGAAATGAGCAGTTCTTC CASSPWGNEQFF
TRBJ2-1 TRBV5-4 TRBD1 few TGTGCCAGCAGCCGTGACAGGGGGCGATACAATGAGCAGTTCTTC CASSRDRGRYNEQFF
TRBJ2-5 TRBV29-1 . . TGCAGCGTTGAAAGCCAGGGGAAGGGGGAGACCCAGTACTTC CSVESQGKGETQYF
TRBJ2-7 TRBV30 TRBD2 few TGTGCCTGGGGGACTAGCGGGGGTCTAGGCGAGCAGTACTTC CAWGTSGGLGEQYF
TRBJ2-4 TRBV7-2 TRBD2 . TGTGCCAGCAGCTCCAGACTAGCGGGGGGACTAGCCAAAAACATTCAGTACTTC CASSSRLAGGLAKNIQYF
TRBJ1-4 TRBV5-1 . . TGCGCCAGCAGCATGGGCGAAAAACTGTTTTTT CASSMGEKLFF
TRBJ1-5 TRBV19 . . TGTGCCAGTATGAGAGGCAGGGACAATCAGCCCCAGCATTTT CASMRGRDNQPQHF
TRBJ1-5 TRBV2 . . TGTGCCAGCAGTGACCCTTTAGGGGTAGGCAATCAGCCCCAGCATTTT CASSDPLGVGNQPQHF
TRBJ1-4 TRBV19 . few TGTGCCAGTAGTACAGGGTCCGGAGCTAATGAAAAACTGTTTTTT CASSTGSGANEKLFF
TRBJ1-2 TRBV6-5 . once TGTGCCAGCAGTGCTACTATCGACATTGCCGGCTACACCTTC CASSATIDIAGYTF
TRBJ1-2 TRBV14 TRBD1 . TGTGCCAGCAGCCCACAGGGGGCGTACTATGGCTACACCTTC CASSPQGAYYGYTF
TRBJ2-7 TRBV5-5 TRBD2 . TGTGCCAGCAGCTTGGGGGGACTAGCGTACGAGCAGTACTTC CASSLGGLAYEQYF
TRBJ2-6 TRBV11-2 . once TGTGCCAGCAGCTTAGATCGGGGTTCTATACTCCTCTCTGGGGCCAACGTCCTGACTTTC CASSLDRGSILLSGANVLTF
TRBJ1-2 TRBV6-6 TRBD1 . TGTGCCAGCAGCCAAGGGACAGCCAACCACTATGGCTACACCTTC CASSQGTANHYGYTF
TRBJ2-2 TRBV29-1 TRBD1 . TGCAGCGTTGGGACAGGGAACACCGGGGAGCTGTTTTTT CSVGTGNTGELFF
TRBJ2-7 TRBV10-2 . once TGCGCCAGCAGTGAAACCCACGAGCAGTACTTC CASSETHEQYF
TRBJ2-7 TRBV30 . . TGTGCCTGGAGTAGGCGGTATTACGAGCAGTACTTC CAWSRRYYEQYF